The clone carrying this TCR beta chain was counted at least ten times. No antigen is known for it. The CDR3 runs to 13 residues. V lost 4 bases, J lost 4 bases, and 1 base stayed unmatched. The germline CDR1 and CDR2 sequences are SGHRS and YFSETQ. The sample comes from a study of neurological immune-mediated disorders. Notes on the study in general: Expansion of TCR clones was greatest in HTLV-1-associated myelopathy and smallest in multiple sclerosis, where it fell below that of healthy controls.

TCRdb re-derived calls from the 5' RACE reads in MiXCR, one entry per CDR3 protein. The profile covers roughly 39,000 distinct CDR3 sequences, with 7.2% appearing a single time and 5.5% to 6.5% taken by the ten largest. Libraries from sorted cells each used 800,000 to 1,000,000 CD4+ or CD8+ T cells. The specimen was CD4+ T cells from blood. The genes are TRBV5-1 and TRBJ2-7, with 11 bases matching TRBD1. The source is a man aged 50 or older in good health. The CDR3 DNA follows: TGCGCCAGCAGCGGACAGGGGGCTTACGAGCAGTACTTC. Amino acids: CASSGQGAYEQYF.